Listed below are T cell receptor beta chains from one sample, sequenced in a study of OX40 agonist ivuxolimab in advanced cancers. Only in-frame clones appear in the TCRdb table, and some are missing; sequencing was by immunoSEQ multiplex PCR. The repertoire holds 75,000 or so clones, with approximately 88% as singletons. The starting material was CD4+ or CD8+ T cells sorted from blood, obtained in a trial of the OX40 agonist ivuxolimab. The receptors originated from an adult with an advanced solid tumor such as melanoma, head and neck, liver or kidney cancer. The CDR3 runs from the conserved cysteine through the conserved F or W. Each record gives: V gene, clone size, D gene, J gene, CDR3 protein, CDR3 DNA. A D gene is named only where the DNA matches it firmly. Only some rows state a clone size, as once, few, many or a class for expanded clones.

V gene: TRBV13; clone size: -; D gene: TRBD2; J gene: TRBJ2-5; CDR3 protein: CASRWAGDQWETQYF; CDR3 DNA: TGTGCCAGCAGATGGGCGGGGGACCAATGGGAGACCCAGTACTTC
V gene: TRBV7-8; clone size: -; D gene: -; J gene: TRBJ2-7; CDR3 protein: CASSLVALWTEAYEQYF; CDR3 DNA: TGTGCCAGCAGCTTAGTAGCCCTGTGGACAGAAGCCTACGAGCAGTACTTC
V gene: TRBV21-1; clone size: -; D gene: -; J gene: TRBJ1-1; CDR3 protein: CASSKALGRKIEAFF; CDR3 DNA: TGTGCCAGCAGCAAAGCACTCGGACGAAAGATTGAAGCTTTCTTT
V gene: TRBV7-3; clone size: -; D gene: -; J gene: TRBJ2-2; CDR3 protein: CASSRGVTGELFF; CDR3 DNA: TGTGCCAGCAGTAGAGGGGTCACCGGGGAGCTGTTTTTT
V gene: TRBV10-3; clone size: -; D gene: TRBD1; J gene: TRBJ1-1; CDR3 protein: CAISSSRGPMNTEAFF; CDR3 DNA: TGTGCCATCAGTAGTAGTAGGGGGCCCATGAACACTGAAGCTTTCTTT
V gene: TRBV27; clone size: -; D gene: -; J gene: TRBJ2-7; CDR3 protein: CASSLLQGGTYEQYF; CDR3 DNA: TGTGCCAGCAGTTTATTGCAGGGGGGGACCTACGAGCAGTACTTC
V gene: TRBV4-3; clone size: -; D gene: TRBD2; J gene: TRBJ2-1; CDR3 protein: CASSQELGLAIYNEQFF; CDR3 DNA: TGCGCCAGCAGCCAAGAGCTTGGACTAGCGATTTACAATGAGCAGTTCTTC
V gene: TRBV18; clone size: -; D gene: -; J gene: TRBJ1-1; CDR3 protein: CASIKDTEAFF; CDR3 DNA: TGTGCCAGTATTAAGGACACTGAAGCTTTCTTT
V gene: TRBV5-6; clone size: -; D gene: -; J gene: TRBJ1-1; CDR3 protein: CASSLASWLVGNTEAFF; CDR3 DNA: TGTGCCAGCAGCTTGGCGAGTTGGTTAGTAGGGAACACTGAAGCTTTCTTT
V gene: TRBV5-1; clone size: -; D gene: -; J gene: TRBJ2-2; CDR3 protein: CASSPTASAYTGELFF; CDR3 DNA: TGCGCCAGCAGCCCTACCGCTAGTGCTTACACCGGGGAGCTGTTTTTT
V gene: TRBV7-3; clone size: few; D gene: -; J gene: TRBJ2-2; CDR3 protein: CASSLRAGANTGELFF; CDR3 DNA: TGTGCCAGCAGCTTAAGGGCAGGGGCGAACACCGGGGAGCTGTTTTTT
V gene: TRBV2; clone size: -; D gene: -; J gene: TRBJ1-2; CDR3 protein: CASSEDETGYTF; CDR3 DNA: TGTGCCAGCAGTGAAGATGAGACCGGCTACACCTTC
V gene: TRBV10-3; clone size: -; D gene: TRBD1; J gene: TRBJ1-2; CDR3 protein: CAISNEGQLSYGYTF; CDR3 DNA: TGTGCCATCAGTAACGAGGGACAGCTTTCCTATGGCTACACCTTC
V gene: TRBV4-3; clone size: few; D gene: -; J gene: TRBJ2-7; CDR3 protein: CASSQDRVTGREQYF; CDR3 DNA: TGCGCCAGCAGCCAAGACCGCGTGACAGGGAGGGAGCAGTACTTC
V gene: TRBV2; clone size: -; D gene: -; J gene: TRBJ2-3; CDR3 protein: CASSTSTDTQYF; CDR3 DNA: TGTGCCAGCAGTACCAGCACAGATACGCAGTATTTT
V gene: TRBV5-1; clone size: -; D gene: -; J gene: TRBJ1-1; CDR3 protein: CASSYTGPNTEAFF; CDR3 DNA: TGCGCCAGCAGCTACACAGGTCCGAACACTGAAGCTTTCTTT
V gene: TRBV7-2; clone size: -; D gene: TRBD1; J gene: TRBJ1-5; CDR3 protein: CASSLAQGAGSQPQHF; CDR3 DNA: TGTGCCAGCAGCTTAGCGCAGGGGGCAGGTAGTCAGCCCCAGCATTTT
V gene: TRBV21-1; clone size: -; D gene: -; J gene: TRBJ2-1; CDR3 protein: CASTPPGPAKYNEQFF; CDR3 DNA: TGTGCCAGCACCCCACCGGGACCCGCGAAATACAATGAGCAGTTCTTC
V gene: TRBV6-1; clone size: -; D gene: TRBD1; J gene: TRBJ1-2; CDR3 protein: CASSEETGGYGYTF; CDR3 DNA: TGTGCCAGCAGTGAAGAGACAGGGGGCTATGGCTACACCTTC
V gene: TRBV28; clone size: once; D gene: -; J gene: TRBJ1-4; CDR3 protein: CASLPWGGPPNEKLFF; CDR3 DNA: TGTGCCAGTCTACCTTGGGGGGGGCCCCCTAATGAAAAACTGTTTTTT
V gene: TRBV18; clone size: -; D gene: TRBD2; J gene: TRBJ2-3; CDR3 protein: CASSPLPLAGGYTDTQYF; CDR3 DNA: TGTGCCAGCTCACCACTCCCCCTAGCGGGGGGCTACACAGATACGCAGTATTTT
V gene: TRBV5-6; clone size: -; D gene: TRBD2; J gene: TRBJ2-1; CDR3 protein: CASSFRLAGGSEQFF; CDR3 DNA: TGTGCCAGCAGCTTTCGACTAGCGGGAGGGAGTGAGCAGTTCTTC
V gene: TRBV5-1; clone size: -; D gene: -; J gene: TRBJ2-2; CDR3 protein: CASSSQGKGNTGELFF; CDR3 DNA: TGCGCCAGCAGCTCGCAGGGGAAGGGAAACACCGGGGAGCTGTTTTTT
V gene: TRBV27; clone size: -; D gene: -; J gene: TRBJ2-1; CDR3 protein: CASSLSATGRVNEQFF; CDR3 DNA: TGTGCCAGCAGTTTATCGGCTACAGGGAGGGTCAATGAGCAGTTCTTC
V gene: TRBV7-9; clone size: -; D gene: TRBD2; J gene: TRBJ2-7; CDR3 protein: CASSWEGLSYEQYF; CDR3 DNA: TGTGCCAGCAGCTGGGAGGGCCTCTCCTACGAGCAGTACTTC
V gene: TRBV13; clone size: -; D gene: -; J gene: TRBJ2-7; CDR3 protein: CASSLLAETYEQYF; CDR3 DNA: TGTGCCAGCAGCTTACTGGCAGAAACCTACGAGCAGTACTTC
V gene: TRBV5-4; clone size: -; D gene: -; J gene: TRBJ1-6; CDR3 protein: CASSLTAPSPLHF; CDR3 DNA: TGTGCCAGCAGCTTGACAGCCCCGTCACCCCTCCACTTT
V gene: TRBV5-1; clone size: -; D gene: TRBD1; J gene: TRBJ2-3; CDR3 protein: CASSFGTVGDTQYF; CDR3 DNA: TGCGCCAGCAGCTTCGGGACAGTCGGAGATACGCAGTATTTT
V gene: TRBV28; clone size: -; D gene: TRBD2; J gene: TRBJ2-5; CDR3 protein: CASSTFQASGLETQYF; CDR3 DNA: TGTGCCAGCAGTACTTTCCAGGCTAGCGGGTTAGAGACCCAGTACTTC
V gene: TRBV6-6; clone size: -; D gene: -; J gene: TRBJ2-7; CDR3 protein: CASSYTTWEQYF; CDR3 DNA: TGTGCCAGCAGTTACACCACCTGGGAGCAGTACTTC
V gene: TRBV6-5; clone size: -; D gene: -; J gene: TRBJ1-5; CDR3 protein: CASSRLGTAPQPQHF; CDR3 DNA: TGTGCCAGCAGTCGCCTGGGGACTGCCCCCCAGCCCCAGCATTTT
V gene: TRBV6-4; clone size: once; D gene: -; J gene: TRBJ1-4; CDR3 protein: CASKDSIPTNEKLFF; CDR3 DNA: TGTGCCAGCAAGGACAGTATCCCAACTAATGAAAAACTGTTTTTT
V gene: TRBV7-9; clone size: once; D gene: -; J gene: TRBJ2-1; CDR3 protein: CASSLVVLGLAPDNEQFF; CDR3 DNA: TGTGCCAGCAGCTTAGTAGTGTTGGGGCTAGCGCCAGACAATGAGCAGTTCTTC
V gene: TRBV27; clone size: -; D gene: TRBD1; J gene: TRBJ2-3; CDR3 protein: CASSPVGQGYTDTQYF; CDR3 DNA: TGTGCCAGCAGTCCCGTCGGACAGGGGTACACAGATACGCAGTATTTT
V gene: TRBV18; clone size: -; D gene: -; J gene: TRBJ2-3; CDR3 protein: CASSPLPGTLNTDTQYF; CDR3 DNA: TGTGCCAGCTCACCCCTGCCCGGGACACTGAACACAGATACGCAGTATTTT
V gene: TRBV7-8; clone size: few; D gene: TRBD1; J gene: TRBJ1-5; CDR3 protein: CASSPGGTGNQPQHF; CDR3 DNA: TGTGCCAGCAGCCCCGGGGGGACAGGCAATCAGCCCCAGCATTTT
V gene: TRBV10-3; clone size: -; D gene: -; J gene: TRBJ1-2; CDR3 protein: CAISVLREGGYTF; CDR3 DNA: TGTGCCATCAGTGTGCTACGGGAGGGTGGCTACACCTTC
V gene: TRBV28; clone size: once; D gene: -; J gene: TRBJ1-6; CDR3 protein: CASIGAGVHSPLHF; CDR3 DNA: TGTGCCAGCATCGGGGCAGGGGTTCATTCACCCCTCCACTTT
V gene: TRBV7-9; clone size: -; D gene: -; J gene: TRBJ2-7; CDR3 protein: CASSAGVYEQYF; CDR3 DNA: TGTGCCAGCAGCGCCGGAGTCTACGAGCAGTACTTC
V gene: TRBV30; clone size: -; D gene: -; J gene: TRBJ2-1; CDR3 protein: CAWSEDFYNEQFF; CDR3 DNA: TGTGCCTGGAGTGAGGACTTCTACAATGAGCAGTTCTTC
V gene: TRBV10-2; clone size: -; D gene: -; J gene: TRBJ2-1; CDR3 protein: CASSESIQTTNYNEQFF; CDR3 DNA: TGCGCCAGCAGTGAGTCGATACAGACAACTAACTACAATGAGCAGTTCTTC
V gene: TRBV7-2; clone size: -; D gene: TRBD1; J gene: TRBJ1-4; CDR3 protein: CASSLPGTAGEKLFF; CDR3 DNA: TGTGCCAGCAGCTTACCAGGGACAGCAGGGGAAAAACTGTTTTTT
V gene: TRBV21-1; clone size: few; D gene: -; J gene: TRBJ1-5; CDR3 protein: CASSKGGRLYSNQPQHF; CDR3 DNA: TGTGCCAGCAGCAAAGGGGGCAGGCTTTATAGCAATCAGCCCCAGCATTTT
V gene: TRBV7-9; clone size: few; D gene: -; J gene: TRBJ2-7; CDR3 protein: CASSLDTGSSYEQYF; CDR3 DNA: TGTGCCAGCAGCTTAGATACAGGCAGCTCCTACGAGCAGTACTTC
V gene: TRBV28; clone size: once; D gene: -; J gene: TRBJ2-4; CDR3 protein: CASRTGLGRAKNIQYF; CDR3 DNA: TGTGCCAGCAGGACGGGTCTAGGGAGAGCCAAAAACATTCAGTACTTC
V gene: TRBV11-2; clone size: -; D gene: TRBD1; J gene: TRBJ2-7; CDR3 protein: CASSLGTVPISYEQYF; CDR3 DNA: TGTGCCAGCAGCCTAGGGACAGTACCTATTTCCTACGAGCAGTACTTC
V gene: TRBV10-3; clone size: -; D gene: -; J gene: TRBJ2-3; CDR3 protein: CAISEVLSDTQYF; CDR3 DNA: TGTGCCATCAGTGAGGTCCTATCAGATACGCAGTATTTT
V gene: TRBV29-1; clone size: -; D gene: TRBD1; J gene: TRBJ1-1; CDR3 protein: CSVGGQGNTEAFF; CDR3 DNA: TGCAGCGTCGGGGGACAGGGGAACACTGAAGCTTTCTTT
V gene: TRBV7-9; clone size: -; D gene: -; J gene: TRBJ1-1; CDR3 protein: CASSLEMNTEAFF; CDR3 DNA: TGTGCCAGCAGCTTAGAGATGAACACTGAAGCTTTCTTT
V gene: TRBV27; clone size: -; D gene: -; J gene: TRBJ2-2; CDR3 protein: CASSSDGTNTGELFF; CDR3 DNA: TGTGCCAGCAGTTCTGACGGGACGAACACCGGGGAGCTGTTTTTT
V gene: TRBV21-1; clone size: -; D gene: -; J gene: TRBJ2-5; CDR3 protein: CASSTHSEQETQYF; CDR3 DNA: TGTGCCAGCAGCACACACAGTGAACAAGAGACCCAGTACTTC
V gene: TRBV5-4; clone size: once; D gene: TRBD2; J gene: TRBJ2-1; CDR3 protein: CASSLEAGAVEQFF; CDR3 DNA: TGTGCCAGCAGCCTTGAAGCGGGAGCCGTTGAGCAGTTCTTC
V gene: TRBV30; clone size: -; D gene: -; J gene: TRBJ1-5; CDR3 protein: CAWSVEGGQPQHF; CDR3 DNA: TGTGCCTGGAGTGTAGAGGGGGGTCAGCCCCAGCATTTT